A selection of T cell receptor beta chains follows, all from one sample in a study of T-cell reconstitution after alpha-beta-depleted transplantation in children. Each CDR3 protein gets one entry after TCRdb re-called the PCR reads with MiXCR. The sample shows around 680,000 distinct CDR3 sequences, around 16% of them seen only once. The material was PBMCs from the stem cell graft donor, obtained from the stem cell graft. These receptors came from a human donor who donated a stem cell graft to a child with acute myeloid leukemia. Each CDR3 is given without its conserved first and last residue.

J: TRBJ2-1
V: TRBV20-1
CDR3: SARDRGGYNEQF

J: TRBJ1-2
V: TRBV12-3/TRBV12-4
CDR3: ASSFREGIGYT

J: TRBJ1-2
V: TRBV18
CDR3: ASSPPQGSRGYT

J: TRBJ1-1
V: TRBV6-1
CDR3: ASRGGTYTEAF

J: TRBJ2-3
V: TRBV29-1
CDR3: SDQGATITDTQY

J: TRBJ2-1
V: TRBV2
CDR3: ASKRTGTYNEQF

J: TRBJ2-3
V: TRBV7-2
CDR3: ASSSSGTRVTDTQY

J: TRBJ2-6
V: TRBV6-2/TRBV6-3
CDR3: ASSGTGAGANVLT

J: TRBJ1-1
V: TRBV20-1
CDR3: RLGGANTEAF

J: TRBJ1-4
V: TRBV2
CDR3: ASTPTGTNEKLF

J: TRBJ2-1
V: TRBV5-6
CDR3: ASTSPEGSTNEQF

J: TRBJ1-2
V: TRBV6-2/TRBV6-3
CDR3: ASRPLPGQPTNYGYT

J: TRBJ1-1
V: TRBV24-1
CDR3: ATSSGLSNTEAF

J: TRBJ1-1
V: TRBV20-1
CDR3: STSMRGGPEAF

J: TRBJ1-2
V: TRBV6-5
CDR3: ASSPQGDGYT

J: TRBJ2-5
V: TRBV7-9
CDR3: ASSPEKVEY

J: TRBJ2-3
V: TRBV20-1
CDR3: SAARGAEIDTQY

J: TRBJ2-1
V: TRBV24-1
CDR3: ATSEPRDHFPYNEQF

J: TRBJ2-1
V: TRBV20-1
CDR3: SARVPRGEQF

J: TRBJ1-5
V: TRBV7-2
CDR3: ASSLVGGGGNQPQH

J: TRBJ2-1
V: TRBV20-1
CDR3: SARGLEQF

J: TRBJ1-5
V: TRBV29-1
CDR3: SVSVGGSNQPQH

J: TRBJ2-1
V: TRBV12-3/TRBV12-4
CDR3: ASSLRRAANEQF

J: TRBJ2-3
V: TRBV20-1
CDR3: SARDTPGRDTQY

J: TRBJ1-5
V: TRBV20-1
CDR3: SARDRQQNQPQH

J: TRBJ2-3
V: TRBV7-2
CDR3: ASSLNGGAKDTQY

J: TRBJ1-2
V: TRBV7-2
CDR3: ASTLGRGNSYGYT

J: TRBJ1-3
V: TRBV7-9
CDR3: ASSQGGDPFSGNTIY

J: TRBJ2-1
V: TRBV6-4
CDR3: ASSGSPGLAGGHNEQF